These 3 T cell receptor beta chains originate from one sample sequenced in a study of cytomegalovirus exposure and HLA in healthy donors. Clones were sequenced by immunoSEQ multiplex PCR, and TCRdb holds only the in-frame ones, with some missing. The table lists under 200,000 clones, around 96% of them singletons. The sample taken for sequencing was PBMCs. The receptors shown here come from a woman aged 18-29 years in good health and CMV-seronegative.

The chain is built from TRBV4-1 and TRBJ1-1; a possible D gene is TRBD1 (6 bases). Germline values: CDR1 MGHRA, CDR2 YSYEKL. The CDR3 runs to 15 residues. Trimming took off 0 bases at V and 6 bases at J, with 14 bases between the two ends. As DNA, the CDR3 is TGCGCCAGCAGCCAAGACAGGGGTGACTGGTCTGAAGCTTTCTTT. Protein product: CASSQDRGDWSEAFF.

The J gene is TRBJ2-1, the V gene TRBV19; D not certain. Per germline, CDR1 LNHDA and CDR2 SQIVND (reference sequence). Deletions cut 7 bases from V and 5 bases from J, with 9 bases between. The CDR3 runs to 12 residues. Here the CDR3 DNA reads TGTGCCAGTACAAACCGGGACAATGAGCAGTTCTTC. Protein product: CASTNRDNEQFF.

The chain couples TRBV5-1 to TRBJ2-7; 9 bases are shared with TRBD1. The CDR3 has 15 amino acids. V lost 2 bases to trimming and J lost 4 bases; unmatched junction nucleotides: 7. From germline, CDR1 is SGHRS and CDR2 YFSETQ. The DNA for the CDR3 is TGCGCCAGCAGCTTACCGGGGACAGGGATATACGAGCAGTACTTC. This sequence encodes CASSLPGTGIYEQYF.